This entry is about one T cell receptor beta chain. Its antigen remains unidentified. TCRdb re-called the 5' RACE reads, yielding one record per CDR3 amino acid sequence without DNA. This sample's table has over 250,000 distinct CDR3 sequences. These data originate in a study of T cells expressing NK-cell markers. Study outcomes and limitations: In a group of several donors, dominant NKG2C+ clonotypes represented about 1.0-7.5% of CD8+ T cells.

Per the germline V gene, CDR1 is MDHEN and CDR2 is SYDVKM. The CDR3 is made up of 14 amino acids. The V gene is TRBV28, the J gene TRBJ1-1. The source of this sequence is a woman between 18 and 70 years old in good health. The specimen was blood T cells: a sorted CD56 or NKG2C T cell subset, CD4+ or CD8+ T cells, or bulk PBMC T cells (not recorded which). The CDR3 loop is CASTRGILNTEAFF.